These 32 T cell receptor beta chains were sequenced from one sample in a study of T cells in Graves' hyperthyroidism and ophthalmopathy. The investigators amplified TCR beta CDR3 regions from RNA transcripts. HTBI primers were the set used in a first-round RT-PCR of the TCR CDR3. TCRdb fed the multiplex PCR reads into MiXCR, producing one record per CDR3 protein. The top ten hold around 31% of the sample, which has nearly 750,000 distinct CDR3 sequences, approximately 36% seen once. Sequenced sample: blood. The receptors originated from a woman aged 40 to 55 with Graves' hyperthyroidism.

This clonotype came up a few times. Given a much more abundant clone one base away, this may be a read error. The chain joins TRBV24-1 to TRBJ1-1; D perhaps matches TRBD1 (6 bases). V lost 4 bases and J 1 base, leaving 6 bases between the germline ends. Germline CDR1 is KGHDR and CDR2 is SFDVKD. This CDR3 contains 13 residues. Here the CDR3 DNA reads TGTGCCACCAGTGAACAGGGGAACACTGAAGCTTTCTTT. Translation: CATSEQGNTEAFF.

The chain couples TRBV10-3 to TRBJ1-2; perhaps TRBD1 as D (6 bases). CDR3 length: 15 residues. The V and J ends lost 2 bases and 4 bases respectively, with 14 bases between them. Germline V gives CDR1 ENHRY, CDR2 SYGVKD. The CDR3 is CAISEALAGAYGYTF. The CDR3 DNA is TGTGCCATCAGTGAGGCGTTAGCAGGGGCCTATGGCTACACCTTC.

This chain uses TRBV2 with TRBJ1-1; D call uncertain. Looked up from germline, CDR1 is SNHLY and CDR2 is FYNNEI. Trimming took 8 bases from V and 1 from J, leaving 11 bases between them. The CDR3 spans 13 residues. The CDR3 loop reads CASLAGSNTEAFF. The CDR3 DNA reads TGTGCCAGCTTGGCAGGTTCGAACACTGAAGCTTTCTTT.

This clonotype appeared once. Since the CDR3 does not end with the conserved phenylalanine or tryptophan, this likely comes from a read error. This chain connects TRBV4-1 to TRBJ1-1, with D unclear. V lost 0 bases to trimming and J lost 1 base, with 3 bases between them. Germline V lookup: CDR1 MGHRA, CDR2 YSYEKL. The CDR3 sequence is 13 residues long. In DNA form, the CDR3 reads TGCGCCAGCAGCCAAGACAGGAACACTGAAGCTTTCCTT. Translated: CASSQDRNTEAFL.

The chain couples TRBV12-3 or TRBV12-4 to TRBJ1-1; D is perhaps TRBD1 (6 bases). This CDR3 region has 14 residues. Trimming took 7 bases from V and 1 from J, leaving 13 bases between them. The CDR3 nucleotides are TGTGCCAGCAAACCGGGACACTCGAACACTGAAGCTTTCTTT. This sequence encodes CASKPGHSNTEAFF.

The J gene is TRBJ2-7, the V gene TRBV6-1; tentatively, D is TRBD2 (5 bases). This CDR3 is built from 20 residues. Trimming cost V 7 bases and J 2 bases, with 33 bases left between them. CDR1 is MNHNS, CDR2 SASEGT, per germline. The CDR3 loop is CASTSASSWLDPGNTYEQYF. The CDR3 DNA sequence: TGTGCCAGCACTAGTGCGTCTAGCTGGTTAGACCCCGGTAATACCTACGAGCAGTACTTC.

At least ten counts were recorded for this clonotype. The chain links TRBV7-2 to TRBJ2-7; 8 bases fit TRBD1. The germline V gene encodes CDR1 SGHTA and CDR2 FQGNSA. V lost 3 bases, J lost 4 bases, and 8 bases stayed unmatched. The CDR3 runs to 15 residues. For the CDR3, the DNA is TGTGCCAGCAGCTTGTTCGGGACAGGCGATTACGAGCAGTACTTC. Its translation is CASSLFGTGDYEQYF.

This clonotype was picked up many times. The V call is TRBV7-9, the J call TRBJ1-5, with 7 bases identical to TRBD1. The CDR3 runs 16 residues. Per germline, CDR1 SEHNR and CDR2 FQNEAQ (reference sequence). Trimming removed 4 bases from V and 6 bases from J; junction bases left unmatched: 12. CDR3 sequence reads: CASSYGGTDLFQPQHF. The CDR3 DNA follows: TGTGCCAGCAGCTATGGGGGGACAGACTTGTTTCAGCCCCAGCATTTT.

At least ten counts were recorded for this clonotype. The rearrangement joins TRBV20-1 to TRBJ1-6; D remains ambiguous. This CDR3 is 14 amino acids long. Trimming cost V 1 base and J 9 bases, with 13 bases left between them. Germline V gives CDR1 DFQATT, CDR2 SNEGSKA (reference sequence). CDR3 residues: CSARAFGGFSPLHF. The CDR3 bases are TGCAGTGCTAGAGCGTTCGGTGGCTTTTCACCCCTCCACTTT.

Remarks on this clonotype: Sequence at one end of the junction differs from germline and may be a read error. The chain combines TRBV5-1 with TRBJ1-4, with D possibly being TRBD1 (6 bases). The CDR3 sequence is 15 residues long. Germline CDR1 reads SGHRS; CDR2 reads YFSETQ. The CDR3 spells CASSLVGTPNEKLFF. CDR3 nucleotides: TGTGCCAGCAGCTTGGTAGGGACACCTAATGAAAAACTGTTTTTT.

The chain couples TRBV29-1 to TRBJ1-2, with unresolved D. Germline CDR1 reads SQVTM; CDR2 reads ANQGSEA. The CDR3 has 11 residues. Here the CDR3 DNA reads TGCAGTTTCGGCCTGGAGGAGGGCTACACCTTC. Translation gives CSFGLEEGYTF.

This clonotype was counted at least ten times. The V and J genes are TRBV7-9 and TRBJ1-1; a possible D gene is TRBD1 (6 bases). Trimming cost V 1 base and J 10 bases, with 13 bases left between them. CDR3 length equals 13 residues. Germline V lookup: CDR1 SEHNR, CDR2 FQNEAQ (reference sequence). The CDR3 region is CASSLDDQGPAFF. Written as DNA, the CDR3 is TGTGCCAGCAGCTTAGACGATCAGGGGCCAGCTTTCTTT.

This clonotype was found many times. The V call is TRBV29-1, the J call TRBJ1-2; D gene unclear. Germline V lookup: CDR1 SQVTM, CDR2 ANQGSEA. V lost 3 bases, J lost 4 bases, and 9 bases lay in between. The CDR3 runs 12 residues. CDR3 in DNA: TGCAGCGTTGAGACCACGACCTATGGCTACACCTTC. Residues: CSVETTTYGYTF.

J is TRBJ1-5 and V is TRBV24-1; 7 positions match TRBD1. Germline V CDR1 and CDR2: KGHDR, SFDVKD. J lost 0 bases, V lost 4 bases, and 11 bases had no gene match. The CDR3 consists of 18 residues. CDR3 residues: CATSETGSGDLSNQPQHF. The DNA for the CDR3 is TGTGCCACCAGTGAGACAGGGTCGGGAGACCTTAGCAATCAGCCCCAGCATTTT.

The chain is built from TRBV4-3 and TRBJ2-6; the D is unclear. Germline CDR1 is LGHNA and CDR2 is YSLEER. V dropped 4 bases and J dropped 0 bases, with 16 bases sitting between them. The length of the CDR3 is 18 residues. The CDR3, as DNA: TGCGCCAGCAGCCGTCCCCCGGATAGAACCTCTGGGGCCAACGTCCTGACTTTC. It translates to CASSRPPDRTSGANVLTF.

The chain couples TRBV20-1 to TRBJ2-2; TRBD2 agrees at 7 bases. The J segment lost 1 base and the V segment lost 1 base, leaving 0 bases of the junction unmatched. Germline values: CDR1 DFQATT, CDR2 SNEGSKA (reference sequence). This CDR3 contains 14 residues. The CDR3 DNA is TGCAGTGCTAGAGCTAGCGGGAACACCGGGGAGCTGTTTTTT. Protein: CSARASGNTGELFF.

The rearrangement uses TRBV6-5 and TRBJ1-6; possible D gene TRBD1, 6 bases. V lost 10 bases and J 4 bases, leaving 17 bases between the germline ends. CDR3 size: 15 residues. Germline-derived CDR1 and CDR2 are MNHEY and SVGAGI. The CDR3 nucleotides are TGTGCCACCTACAGGGTTCAGGCGTATAATTCACCCCTCCACTTT. Encoded protein: CATYRVQAYNSPLHF.

Details on this clonotype: A much larger clone lies one base from this, so it may be a read error. The rearrangement uses TRBV10-3 and TRBJ1-6; D not resolved. Germline V gene sequence: CDR1 ENHRY, CDR2 SYGVKD. Trimming took off 0 bases at V and 5 bases at J, with 11 bases between the two ends. This CDR3 region has 16 residues. The CDR3 nucleotides read TGTGCCATCAGTGAGTCGTTGCAGACCCATAATTCACCCCTCCACTTT. Amino acids: CAISESLQTHNSPLHF.

This clonotype was found many times. The chain uses TRBV5-1 and TRBJ1-2; TRBD1 might be the D (5 bases). V lost 4 bases, J lost 6 bases, and 22 bases lay in between. The CDR3 spans 16 residues. Germline CDR1 reads SGHRS; CDR2 reads YFSETQ. The CDR3 protein is CASSIYGGTRTDGYTF. The CDR3, as DNA: TGCGCCAGCAGCATTTATGGGGGAACACGAACGGATGGCTACACCTTC.

This chain links TRBV6-2 or TRBV6-3 with TRBJ1-3, with TRBD1 matching over 7 bases. The CDR3 has 16 residues. Trimming at V came to 6 bases and at J to 0 bases, leaving 8 bases not matched to a gene. The germline CDR1 and CDR2 sequences are MNHEY and SVGEGT. This CDR3 reads CASRYGNRGSGNTIYF. The CDR3 nucleotides are TGTGCCAGCAGATACGGGAACAGGGGCTCTGGAAACACCATATATTTT.

This CDR3 is CASSKGRSNEKLFF. The CDR3 DNA reads as TGTGCCAGCAGCAAAGGACGGTCTAATGAAAAACTGTTTTTT. The V and J genes are TRBV7-8 and TRBJ1-4; D is unclear. Germline values: CDR1 SGHVS, CDR2 FQNEAQ. Between the trimmed V and J ends, which lost 5 bases and 3 bases, there was a span of 10 bases. CDR3 length equals 14 residues.

The chain recombines TRBV20-1 with TRBJ1-3; TRBD1 agrees at 8 bases. There are 16 residues in the CDR3. Unmatched junction bases numbered 12, after V lost 6 bases and J lost 2 bases. Germline assignment: CDR1 DFQATT and CDR2 SNEGSKA (reference sequence). CDR3 nucleotide sequence: TGCAGTGCGCAAATTTTTGACAGGGGAGCTGGAAACACCATATATTTT. Encoded protein: CSAQIFDRGAGNTIYF.

This clonotype was recorded only once. The chain recombines TRBV7-8 with TRBJ2-1, with a possible D match to TRBD2 (6 bases). Germline V gives CDR1 SGHVS, CDR2 FQNEAQ. Trimming pared 4 bases from V and 0 bases from J, leaving 7 bases between. The CDR3 sequence is 14 residues long. This CDR3 is CASSWGGSYNEQFF. The CDR3 DNA reads TGTGCCAGCAGCTGGGGAGGCTCCTACAATGAGCAGTTCTTC.

At least ten counts were recorded for this clonotype. The chain joins TRBV29-1 to TRBJ1-2, with TRBD1 matching over 7 bases. This CDR3 is 12 amino acids long. The germline gives CDR1 SQVTM, CDR2 ANQGSEA. After removal of 4 bases from V and 7 bases from J, the junction contained 6 bases not matched to a gene. CDR3 coding DNA: TGCAGCGTTGGTGGAGGGGGCGGTGGCTACACCTTC. It encodes CSVGGGGGGYTF.

The table lists this clonotype with a few counts. The genes are TRBV14 and TRBJ2-7, with unresolved D. The CDR3 sequence is 14 residues long. V was clipped by 0 bases and J by 9 bases, with 15 bases between them. CDR1 and CDR2 from the germline V gene are SGHDN and FVKESK. CDR3 DNA sequence: TGTGCCAGCAGCCAAGATCACACAGAAGATATGCAGTACTTC. Translating it yields CASSQDHTEDMQYF.

This sequence joins TRBV7-3 and TRBJ2-7; 8 nucleotides match TRBD1. The CDR3 length is 13 residues. Germline V CDR1 and CDR2: SGHTA, FQGTGA. V shed 6 bases and J 7 bases; nucleotides not matched to a gene: 8. The CDR3 sequence: CASSDRGTGEQYF. The DNA of the CDR3 is TGTGCCAGCAGTGACAGGGGAACGGGTGAGCAGTACTTC.

This clonotype was found a few times. The chain uses TRBV10-3 and TRBJ2-6; unclear D gene. This CDR3 contains 15 residues. V was shortened by 0 bases and J by 4 bases, with 7 bases between the two germline ends. Germline loops: CDR1 ENHRY, CDR2 SYGVKD. In DNA form, the CDR3 reads TGTGCCATCAGTGAGTCCGGCGCAGGGGCCAACGTCCTGACTTTC. It yields the protein CAISESGAGANVLTF.

V usage is TRBV6-5 and J usage is TRBJ2-7; 12 bases are a match to TRBD2. TRBJ2-1 explains the end of the DNA better; the J call may be wrong. This CDR3 contains 15 residues. In germline, CDR1 is MNHEY, CDR2 SVGAGI. In DNA form, the CDR3 reads TGTGCCAGCAGTTATACTAGCGGGAGGCACAATGAGCAGTTCTTC. Protein: CASSYTSGRHNEQFF.

There are many counts of this clonotype. The V gene is TRBV20-1, the J gene TRBJ2-5; tentative D call: TRBD2 (6 bases). Germline-derived CDR1 and CDR2 are DFQATT and SNEGSKA (reference sequence). There are 12 residues in the CDR3. The ends were cut back, 7 bases at V and 7 bases at J, with 16 bases in the middle. The CDR3 DNA sequence: TGCAGTGGGGCGGGGCCACACGGGACCCAGTACTTC. It is translated as CSGAGPHGTQYF.

For this clonotype: Since a much larger clone is just one base distant, this may be a read error. The chain couples TRBV6-1 to TRBJ2-6; D is ambiguous. This CDR3 has 13 residues. The V and J ends lost 4 bases and 4 bases respectively, with 5 bases between them. CDR1 is MNHNS, CDR2 SASEGT, per germline. The CDR3 loop reads CASSVTGANVLTF. Here the CDR3 DNA reads TGTGCCAGCAGTGTGACAGGGGCCAACGTCCTGACTTTC.

Of note for this clonotype: The conserved final phenylalanine or tryptophan is absent from the CDR3, which likely points to a read error. The chain links TRBV20-1 to TRBJ2-5, with 14 bases fitting TRBD2. The CDR3 sequence is 15 residues long. Germline assignment: CDR1 DFQATT and CDR2 SNEGSKA (reference sequence). V shed 4 bases, J shed 5 bases, and the junction held 6 bases outside the gene matches. The CDR3 sequence is CSAMGLAGVGETQYL. The CDR3 DNA reads as TGCAGTGCTATGGGACTAGCGGGAGTAGGGGAGACCCAGTACCTC.

This clonotype has only a few counts. The rearrangement links TRBV27 to TRBJ1-2; D possibly corresponds to TRBD1 (5 bases). V lost 2 bases, J lost 8 bases, and 18 bases lay in between. Germline CDR1 reads MNHEY; CDR2 reads SMNVEV (reference sequence). There are 15 residues in the CDR3. In nucleotides, the CDR3 is TGTGCCAGCAGTTTAACCGGGACCTCACAACGAGGCTACACCTTC. Its translation: CASSLTGTSQRGYTF.